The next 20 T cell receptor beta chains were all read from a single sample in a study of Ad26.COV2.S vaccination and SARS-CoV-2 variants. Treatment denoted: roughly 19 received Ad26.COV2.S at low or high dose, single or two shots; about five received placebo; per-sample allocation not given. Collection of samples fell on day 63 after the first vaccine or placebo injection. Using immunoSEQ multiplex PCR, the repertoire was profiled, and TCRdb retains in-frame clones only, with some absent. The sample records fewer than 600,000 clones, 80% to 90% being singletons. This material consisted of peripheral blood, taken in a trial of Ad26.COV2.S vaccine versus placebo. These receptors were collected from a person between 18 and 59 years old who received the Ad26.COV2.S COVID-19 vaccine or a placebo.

CDR3 loop: CASSYSGQGFNQPQHF. CDR3 sequence (DNA): TGTGCCAGCAGTTACTCTGGGCAGGGGTTTAATCAGCCCCAGCATTTT. This chain joins TRBV6-2 or TRBV6-3 and TRBJ1-5; possibly TRBD1 for D (6 bases). V shed 0 bases and J shed 4 bases, with 13 bases lying between them. Per germline, CDR1 MNHEY and CDR2 SVGEGT. The CDR3 loop spans 16 amino acids.

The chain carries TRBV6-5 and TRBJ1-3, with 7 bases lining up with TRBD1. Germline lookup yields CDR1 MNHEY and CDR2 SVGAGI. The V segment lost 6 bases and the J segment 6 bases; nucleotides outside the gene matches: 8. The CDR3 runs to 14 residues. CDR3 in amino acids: CASSPQGIVNTIYF. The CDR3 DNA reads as TGTGCCAGCAGCCCACAGGGGATAGTAAACACCATATATTTT.

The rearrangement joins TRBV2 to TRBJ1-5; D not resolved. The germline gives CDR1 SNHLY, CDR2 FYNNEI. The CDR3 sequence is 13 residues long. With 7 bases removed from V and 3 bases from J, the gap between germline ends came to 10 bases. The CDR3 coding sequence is TGTGCCAGCAAGGACGGTAACAATCAGCCCCAGCATTTT. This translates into CASKDGNNQPQHF.

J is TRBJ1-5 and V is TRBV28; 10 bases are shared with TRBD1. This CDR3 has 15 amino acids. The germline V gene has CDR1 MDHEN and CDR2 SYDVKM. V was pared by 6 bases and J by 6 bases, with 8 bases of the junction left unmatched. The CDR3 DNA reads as TGTGCCAGCAGGACTACCGGGACAGGGGCTCAGCCCCAGCATTTT. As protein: CASRTTGTGAQPQHF.

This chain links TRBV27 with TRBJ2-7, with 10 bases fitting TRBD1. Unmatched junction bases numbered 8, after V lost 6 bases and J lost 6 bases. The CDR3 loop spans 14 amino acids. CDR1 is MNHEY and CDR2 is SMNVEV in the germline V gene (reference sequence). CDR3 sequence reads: CASRQTGGTFEQYF. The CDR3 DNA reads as TGTGCCAGCAGACAGACAGGGGGCACCTTCGAGCAGTACTTC.

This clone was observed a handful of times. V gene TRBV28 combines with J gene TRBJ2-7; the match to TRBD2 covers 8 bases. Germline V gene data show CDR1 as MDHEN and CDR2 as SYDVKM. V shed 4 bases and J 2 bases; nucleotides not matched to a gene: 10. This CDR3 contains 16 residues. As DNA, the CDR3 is TGTGCCAGCAGTTCCACTGGCGGGGGGCAAGCCTACGAGCAGTACTTC. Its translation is CASSSTGGGQAYEQYF.

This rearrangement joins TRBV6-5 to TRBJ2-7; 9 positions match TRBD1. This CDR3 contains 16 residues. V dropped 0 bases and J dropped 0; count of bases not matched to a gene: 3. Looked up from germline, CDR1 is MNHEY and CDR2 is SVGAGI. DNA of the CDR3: TGTGCCAGCAGTTACTCGACGACAGGGGGCTCCTACGAGCAGTACTTC. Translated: CASSYSTTGGSYEQYF.

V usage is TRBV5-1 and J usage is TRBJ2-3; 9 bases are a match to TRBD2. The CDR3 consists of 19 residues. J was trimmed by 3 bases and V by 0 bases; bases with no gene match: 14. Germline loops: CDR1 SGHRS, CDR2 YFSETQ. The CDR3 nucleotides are TGCGCCAGCAGCTTGGACACCCCTAGCGGGAAAGAATGGACAGATACGCAGTATTTT. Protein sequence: CASSLDTPSGKEWTDTQYF.

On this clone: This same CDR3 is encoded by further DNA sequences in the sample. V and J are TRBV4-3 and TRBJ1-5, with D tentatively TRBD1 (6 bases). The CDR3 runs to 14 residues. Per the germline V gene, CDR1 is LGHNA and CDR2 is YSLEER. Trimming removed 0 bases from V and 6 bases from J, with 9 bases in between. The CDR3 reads CASSQDRGGQPQHF. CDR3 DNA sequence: TGCGCCAGCAGCCAAGACAGGGGTGGTCAGCCCCAGCATTTT.

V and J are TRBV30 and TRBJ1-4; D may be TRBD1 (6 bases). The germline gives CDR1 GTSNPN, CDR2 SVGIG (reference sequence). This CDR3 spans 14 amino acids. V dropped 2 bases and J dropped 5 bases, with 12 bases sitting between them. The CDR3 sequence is CAWSNGGQNEKLFF. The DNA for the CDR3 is TGTGCCTGGAGTAACGGGGGACAAAATGAAAAACTGTTTTTT.

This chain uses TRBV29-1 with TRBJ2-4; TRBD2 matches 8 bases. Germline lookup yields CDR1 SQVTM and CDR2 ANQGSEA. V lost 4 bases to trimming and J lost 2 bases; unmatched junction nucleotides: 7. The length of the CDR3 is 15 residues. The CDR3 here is CSVARRGVSKNIQYF. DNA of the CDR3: TGCAGCGTTGCTCGGCGGGGGGTGTCCAAAAACATTCAGTACTTC. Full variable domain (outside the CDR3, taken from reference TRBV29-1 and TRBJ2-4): SAVISQKPSRDICQRGTSLTIQCQVDSQVTMMFWYRQQPGQSLTLIATANQGSEATYESGFVIDKFPISRPNLTFSTLTVSNMSPEDSSIYLCSVARRGVSKNIQYFGAGTRLSVL.

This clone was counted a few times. CDR3 sequence (DNA): TGCGCCAGCAGCCAAGTCGGCCAGAATGAAGAGACCCAGTACTTC. The encoded protein is CASSQVGQNEETQYF. The rearrangement uses TRBV4-1 and TRBJ2-5; D is undetermined. Trimming removed 1 base at V and 3 bases at J, with 12 bases between. The germline V gene encodes CDR1 MGHRA and CDR2 YSYEKL. The CDR3 loop spans 15 amino acids.

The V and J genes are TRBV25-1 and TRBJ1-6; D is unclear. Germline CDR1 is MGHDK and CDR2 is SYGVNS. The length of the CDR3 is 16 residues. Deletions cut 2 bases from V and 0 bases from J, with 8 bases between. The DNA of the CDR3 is TGTGCCAGCAGTGAAGCCCGAAGCTCCTATAATTCACCCCTCCACTTT. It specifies CASSEARSSYNSPLHF.

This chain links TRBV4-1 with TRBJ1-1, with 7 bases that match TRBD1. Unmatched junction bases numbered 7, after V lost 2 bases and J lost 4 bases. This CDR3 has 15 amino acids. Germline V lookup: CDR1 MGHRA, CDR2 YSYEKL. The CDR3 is CASSQPDRAGTEAFF. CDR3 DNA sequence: TGCGCCAGCAGCCAACCCGACAGGGCAGGCACTGAAGCTTTCTTT.

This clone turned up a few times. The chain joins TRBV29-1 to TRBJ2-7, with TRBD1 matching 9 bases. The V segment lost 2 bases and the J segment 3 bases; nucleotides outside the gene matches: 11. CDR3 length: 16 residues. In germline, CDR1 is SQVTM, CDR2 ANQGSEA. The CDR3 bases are TGCAGCGTTGAATACCGGAGCGGACAGGGGAACTACGAGCAGTACTTC. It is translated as CSVEYRSGQGNYEQYF.

CDR3 nucleotide sequence: TGCGCCAGCAGCCAAGGACAGGGGACCCAGCCCCAGCATTTT. Its protein product is CASSQGQGTQPQHF. This sequence joins TRBV4-1 and TRBJ1-5, with 8 bases fitting TRBD1. The CDR3 spans 14 residues. CDR1 is MGHRA and CDR2 is YSYEKL in the germline V gene. The trim removed 1 base at V and 7 bases at J, leaving 3 bases unmatched.

In DNA, the CDR3 is TGCGCCAGCAGCTTGGTCATGAAGGACAGGGGACGCACCGGGGAGCTGTTTTTT. This encodes CASSLVMKDRGRTGELFF. V and J are TRBV5-1 and TRBJ2-2; 9 nucleotides line up with TRBD1. In germline, CDR1 is SGHRS, CDR2 YFSETQ. The CDR3 has 18 residues. The J segment lost 4 bases and the V segment lost 0 bases, leaving 10 bases of the junction unmatched.

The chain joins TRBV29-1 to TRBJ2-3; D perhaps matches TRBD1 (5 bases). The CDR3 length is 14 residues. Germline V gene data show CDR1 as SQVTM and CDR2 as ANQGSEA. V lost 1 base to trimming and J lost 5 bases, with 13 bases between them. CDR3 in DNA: TGCAGCGTTGAAGGATCACAGGTCAGAGATACGCAGTATTTT. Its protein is CSVEGSQVRDTQYF.

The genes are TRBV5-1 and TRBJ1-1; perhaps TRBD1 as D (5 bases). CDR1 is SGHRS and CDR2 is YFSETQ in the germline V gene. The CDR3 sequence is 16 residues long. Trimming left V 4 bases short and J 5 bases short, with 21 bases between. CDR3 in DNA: TGCGCCAGCAGCCCGGGTCGGGGGTACGAGAAAACTGAAGCTTTCTTT. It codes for CASSPGRGYEKTEAFF. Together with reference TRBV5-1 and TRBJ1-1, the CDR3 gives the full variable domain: KAGVTQTPRYLIKTRGQQVTLSCSPISGHRSVSWYQQTPGQGLQFLFEYFSETQRNKGNFPGRFSGRQFSNSRSEMNVSTLELGDSALYLCASSPGRGYEKTEAFFGQGTRLTVV.

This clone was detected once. The CDR3 reads CASSSQGAGIQPQHF. In nucleotides, the CDR3 is TGTGCCAGCAGTTCCCAGGGGGCAGGAATTCAGCCCCAGCATTTT. The rearrangement uses TRBV28 and TRBJ1-5, with 8 bases lining up with TRBD1. The CDR3 spans 15 residues. The J segment lost 6 bases and the V segment lost 4 bases, leaving 8 bases of the junction unmatched. CDR1 is MDHEN and CDR2 is SYDVKM in the germline V gene.